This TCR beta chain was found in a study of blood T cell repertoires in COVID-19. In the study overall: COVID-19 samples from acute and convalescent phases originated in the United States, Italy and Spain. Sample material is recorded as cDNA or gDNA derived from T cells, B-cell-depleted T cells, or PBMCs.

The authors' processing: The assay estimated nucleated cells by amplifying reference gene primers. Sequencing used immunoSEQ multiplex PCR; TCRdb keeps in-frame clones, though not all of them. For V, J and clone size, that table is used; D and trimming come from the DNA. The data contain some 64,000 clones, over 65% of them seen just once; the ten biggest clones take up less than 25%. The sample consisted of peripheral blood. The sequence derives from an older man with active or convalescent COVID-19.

The CDR3 sequence: CASSLVGTAKDYGYTF. The CDR3 nucleotides read TGTGCCAGCAGCTTAGTCGGGACAGCCAAGGACTATGGCTACACCTTC. The chain is built from TRBV7-2 and TRBJ1-2; TRBD1 matches 7 bases. Germline lookup yields CDR1 SGHTA and CDR2 FQGNSA. The CDR3 runs to 16 residues. J lost 3 bases, V lost 1 base, and 8 bases had no gene match.